The clone carrying this TCR beta chain has a handful of counts. What it recognizes is unknown. Donors had recovered from mild-to-severe COVID-19. This record belongs to a study of CD4 T cell repertoires in COVID-19. This table comes from immunoSEQ multiplex PCR, and its TCRdb copy is limited to in-frame clones, with some not included. The table has about 75,000 clones, roughly 85% seen once. Findings and caveats of the study: In SARS-CoV and/or HKU1 spike cultures, between roughly 6 and 27% of SARS-CoV-2 clonotypes reappeared.

V dropped 2 bases and J dropped 3; count of bases not matched to a gene: 14. CDR3 length equals 18 residues. Germline values: CDR1 MDHEN, CDR2 SYDVKM. Here the sequenced sample was CD4+ T cells from peripheral blood, taken after recovery from COVID-19. The clonotype comes from a human donor who had COVID-19. The rearrangement links TRBV28 to TRBJ2-7; 9 bases align to TRBD1. The CDR3 protein is CASSLDRDRVKGNYEQYF. CDR3 in DNA: TGTGCCAGCAGTTTAGACCGGGACAGGGTTAAGGGCAACTACGAGCAGTACTTC.